This TCR beta chain was captured in a study of response to subunit inactivated influenza vaccine. Findings of the study overall: With each seasonal influenza vaccination, the authors suggested, few new T cells are recruited.

TCRdb redid the calling of the RT-PCR reads with MiXCR, one entry per CDR3 protein. The sample includes around 580,000 distinct CDR3 sequences, 12% seen only once; the top ten take more than 8.5%. V lost 2 bases, J lost 0 bases, and 12 bases lay in between. Germline CDR1 is SGHRS and CDR2 is YFSETQ. The length of the CDR3 is 16 residues. As for this clonotype: Antigen: not known.

The starting material was PBMCs from blood, obtained on the day of vaccination. The clonotype originates from a man aged 45 to 65 who received an inactivated influenza vaccine. The chain links TRBV5-1 to TRBJ2-1; no definite D call. The chain's CDR3 is CASSFAARSSYNEQFF. The CDR3 nucleotides are TGCGCCAGCAGCTTTGCTGCTAGAAGCTCCTACAATGAGCAGTTCTTC.